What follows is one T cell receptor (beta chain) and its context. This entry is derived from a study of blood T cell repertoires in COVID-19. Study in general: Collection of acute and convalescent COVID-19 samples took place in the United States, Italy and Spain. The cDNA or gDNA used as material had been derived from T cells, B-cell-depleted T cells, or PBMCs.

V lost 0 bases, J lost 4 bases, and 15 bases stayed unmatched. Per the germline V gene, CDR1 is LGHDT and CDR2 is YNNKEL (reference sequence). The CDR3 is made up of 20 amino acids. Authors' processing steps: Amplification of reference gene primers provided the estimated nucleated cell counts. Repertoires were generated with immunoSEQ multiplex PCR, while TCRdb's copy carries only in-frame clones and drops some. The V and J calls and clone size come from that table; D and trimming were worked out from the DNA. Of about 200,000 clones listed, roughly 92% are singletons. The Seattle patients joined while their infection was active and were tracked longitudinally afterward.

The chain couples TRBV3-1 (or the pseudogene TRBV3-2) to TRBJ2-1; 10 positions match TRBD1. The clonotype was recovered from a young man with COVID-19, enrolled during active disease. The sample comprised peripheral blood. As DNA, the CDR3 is TGTGCCAGCAGCCAAGAAGGTGTCGGGAGGGGGACAGGGGCGTACAATGAGCAGTTCTTC. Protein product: CASSQEGVGRGTGAYNEQFF.